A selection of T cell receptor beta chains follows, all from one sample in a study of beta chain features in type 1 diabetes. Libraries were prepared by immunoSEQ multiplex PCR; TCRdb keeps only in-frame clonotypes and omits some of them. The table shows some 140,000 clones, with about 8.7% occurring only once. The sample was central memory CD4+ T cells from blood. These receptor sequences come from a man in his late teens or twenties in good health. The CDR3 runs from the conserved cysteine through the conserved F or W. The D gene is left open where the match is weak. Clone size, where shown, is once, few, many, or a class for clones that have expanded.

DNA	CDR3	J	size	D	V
TGTGCCAGCATCCCCCCAAATGGGACAGGGGGGCACAATGAGCAGTTCTTC	CASIPPNGTGGHNEQFF	TRBJ2-1	few	TRBD1	TRBV7-3
TGTGCCTGGAGTGTCAGGGACAATCAGCCCCAGCATTTT	CAWSVRDNQPQHF	TRBJ1-5	-	-	TRBV30
TGTGCCAGCAGCTCCCGGACAGGGTCGAGCAATCAGCCCCAGCATTTT	CASSSRTGSSNQPQHF	TRBJ1-5	-	TRBD1	TRBV7-2
TGTGCCAGCAGCGTTCTTGGGACAGGTGATGAAAAACTGTTTTTT	CASSVLGTGDEKLFF	TRBJ1-4	-	TRBD1	TRBV28
TGCGCCAGCAGCTCCCAAAACCCGGGACAGTCCCACTATGGCTACACCTTC	CASSSQNPGQSHYGYTF	TRBJ1-2	-	TRBD1	TRBV5-1
TGTGCCAGCAGCCGTGACGGAGTGGGAGAAGAGACCCAGTACTTC	CASSRDGVGEETQYF	TRBJ2-5	few	-	TRBV11-2
TGTGCCAGCAGCTTGGTCGGTATGAACACTGAAGCTTTCTTT	CASSLVGMNTEAFF	TRBJ1-1	many	-	TRBV13
TGTGCCAGTAGCAAGACGGGCAGGGGGCCAAGGACAGATACGCAGTATTTT	CASSKTGRGPRTDTQYF	TRBJ2-3	-	TRBD1	TRBV19
TGTGCCACCAGGGGGGGGGACCCGGGTTCACCCCTCCACTTT	CATRGGDPGSPLHF	TRBJ1-6	-	TRBD1	TRBV10-3
TGCGCCAGCTCTGGACTAGCGGGGACCGAGCAGTACTTC	CASSGLAGTEQYF	TRBJ2-7	few	TRBD2	TRBV10-2
TGTGCCAGCAGCTTGGGTGCGGGGGGTACCACCTACGAGCAGTACTTC	CASSLGAGGTTYEQYF	TRBJ2-7	few	TRBD2	TRBV5-4
TGTGCCAGCTCGCCTACAGGGGGGGTCGGGGAGCTGTTTTTT	CASSPTGGVGELFF	TRBJ2-2	-	-	TRBV7-3
TGTGCCAGCAGTGAATTGACAGTGAGAGTTTACTTC	CASSELTVRVYF	TRBJ2-5	-	-	TRBV6-1
TGCGCCAGCAGCTTCGGGGGGCCCGGGGAGCTGTTTTTT	CASSFGGPGELFF	TRBJ2-2	-	-	TRBV5-1
TGTGCCACCAGCGGCGACTTATATCGACAGCAGTTCTTC	CATSGDLYRQQFF	TRBJ2-1	many	-	TRBV15
TGTGCCAGCAGCTTAGAGGACGGCGGGGGCTACACCTTC	CASSLEDGGGYTF	TRBJ1-2	few	-	TRBV7-2
TGTGCCAGTAGTGGCCCCCCGCGGGGGGGCGATTACAATGAGCAGTTCTTC	CASSGPPRGGDYNEQFF	TRBJ2-1	few	TRBD2	TRBV19
TGTGCCAGCAGCTTAGGCAGGGGGGTAGCTAACTATGGCTACACCTTC	CASSLGRGVANYGYTF	TRBJ1-2	-	TRBD1	TRBV7-9
TGTGCCAGTAGTTTACAGGATATGGGCTATGGCTACACCTTC	CASSLQDMGYGYTF	TRBJ1-2	few	-	TRBV19
TGTGCCTGGGTCCTGGGCCGTAACTATGGCTACACCTTC	CAWVLGRNYGYTF	TRBJ1-2	-	-	TRBV30
TGTGCCAGCAGCTTTAACACGCCAGGGGGCTACGAGCAGTACTTC	CASSFNTPGGYEQYF	TRBJ2-7	-	TRBD1	TRBV7-2
TGTGCCAGGTGGACAGAGATTGCAACTAATGAAAAACTGTTTTTT	CARWTEIATNEKLFF	TRBJ1-4	few	-	TRBV30
TGTGCCAGCAGTTTGGGAAGGAACAGGGGAGAGACCCAGTACTTC	CASSLGRNRGETQYF	TRBJ2-5	few	TRBD1	TRBV28
TGTGCCAGCAGCCGAACGGCGGGGCGGGCCTACGAGCAGTACTTC	CASSRTAGRAYEQYF	TRBJ2-7	-	-	TRBV5-8
TGTGCCAGCAGCCTCAAATGGGTAGCGGGGACGTACCAAGAGACCCAGTACTTC	CASSLKWVAGTYQETQYF	TRBJ2-5	few	TRBD2	TRBV7-2
TGTGCCAGTAGTCCAGTCCCGGGACAGGGAGCCGGGGAGCTGTTTTTT	CASSPVPGQGAGELFF	TRBJ2-2	-	TRBD1	TRBV19
TGCGCCAGCAGCCAAGATACTAGCGGGGGCACAGATACGCAGTATTTT	CASSQDTSGGTDTQYF	TRBJ2-3	few	TRBD2	TRBV4-3
TGTGCCATCAGACCGGGACAGGGGGTCCCCGGGGAGCTGTTTTTT	CAIRPGQGVPGELFF	TRBJ2-2	few	TRBD1	TRBV10-3
TGTGCCTGGAGTCCCCGGGGACTAGCGGGGAGGAATGAGCAGTTCTTC	CAWSPRGLAGRNEQFF	TRBJ2-1	-	TRBD2	TRBV30
TGCGCCAGCAGCTTCTACAGGGGGCAGGGAGATACGCAGTATTTT	CASSFYRGQGDTQYF	TRBJ2-3	few	TRBD1	TRBV5-1
TGTGCCAGCAGCTTGGCCCGGGTAGCGGGGGGAAAAGATACGCAGTATTTT	CASSLARVAGGKDTQYF	TRBJ2-3	few	TRBD2	TRBV5-4
TGCGCCAGCAGGGGGGGACTATCCTACGAGCAGTACTTC	CASRGGLSYEQYF	TRBJ2-7	-	TRBD2	TRBV5-1